This passage covers 3 T cell receptor beta chains from one sample sequenced in a study of shared T cell receptors in the human thymus (dated by TCRdb to the early 2020s). Libraries came from the immunoSEQ multiplex PCR assay. TCRdb stores this immuneACCESS table with in-frame sequences only. Part of the clones is absent; in the studies checked, under half of the shortfall reflects unresolved V genes, and no reason is known for the rest. A total of roughly 550,000 clones appear in this sample, around 82% of them only once. About 0.013% of the sample is held by the ten biggest clonotypes. Separately, the same data were catalogued under a study of human thymus T cells.

Material for sequencing was thymocytes. Source of these receptors: a boy under three years old with a congenital heart defect. Donor details come from another sample of the same person, matched by shared clones.

This sequence joins TRBV28 and TRBJ1-1; TRBD1 might be the D (5 bases). The germline V and J ends were trimmed by 5 bases and 0 bases, with 19 bases remaining between them. The CDR3 runs to 17 residues. Germline CDR1 and CDR2: MDHEN and SYDVKM. As DNA, the CDR3 is TGTGCCAGCAGTCCCCCCCCCACGACAGCAATGAACACTGAAGCTTTCTTT. It is translated as CASSPPPTTAMNTEAFF.

The chain carries TRBV6-1 and TRBJ1-4, with TRBD1 matching 9 bases. The V gene's germline CDR1 is MNHNS and CDR2 SASEGT. The CDR3 contains 14 residues. J gave up 6 bases and V 7 bases, and 6 bases lay outside the gene matches. CDR3 sequence reads: CASTRDREDEKLFF. The DNA of the CDR3 is TGTGCCAGCACTAGGGACAGGGAAGATGAAAAACTGTTTTTT.

The chain joins TRBV9 to TRBJ1-4; D may be TRBD1 (6 bases). Germline V CDR1 and CDR2: SGDLS, YYNGEE. There are 14 residues in the CDR3. The V end was cut by 3 bases, the J end by 3 bases, with 9 bases between. This CDR3 is CASSEQGPNEKLFF. As DNA, the CDR3 is TGTGCCAGCAGCGAACAGGGACCTAATGAAAAACTGTTTTTT.